The T cell receptor (beta chain) described here comes from a study of vaccination and CD4 T cells after COVID-19. Study context: In culture, cells were exposed to overlapping spike peptides from SARS-CoV-2, HCoV-NL63, HCoV-OC43 and HCoV-229E.

The CDR3 runs to 17 residues. The germline gives CDR1 MNHEY, CDR2 SMNVEV (reference sequence). With 4 bases removed from V and 6 bases from J, the gap between germline ends came to 19 bases. Researchers used the Oncomine TCR Beta short-read assay to sequence DNA from cultured CD4+ T cells. TCRdb passed the PCR reads through MiXCR, listing each CDR3 protein once. The table has approximately 7,600 distinct CDR3 sequences, about 43% seen once. The treatment: roughly ten-day PBMC culture with coronavirus spike peptide pools or control peptides (ViraFEST assay). It was before the COVID-19 pandemic (2011-2018) that the unexposed donor's CD4+ T cells were collected. Investigators exposed CD4+ T cells from unexposed donors to SARS-CoV-2 S/N and four cold-coronavirus spikes, as cells permitted. The sample holds a few counts of this clonotype. The antigen is not known.

J is TRBJ1-6 and V is TRBV27; possible D gene TRBD1, 6 bases. The receptor's source is a human donor in good health. Sequencing was carried out using CD4+ T cells from blood, cultured in vitro. CDR3 protein: CASSSRPLTGSNSPLHF. The CDR3 bases are TGTGCCAGCAGTTCACGGCCCCTTACAGGGAGTAATTCACCCCTCCACTTT.